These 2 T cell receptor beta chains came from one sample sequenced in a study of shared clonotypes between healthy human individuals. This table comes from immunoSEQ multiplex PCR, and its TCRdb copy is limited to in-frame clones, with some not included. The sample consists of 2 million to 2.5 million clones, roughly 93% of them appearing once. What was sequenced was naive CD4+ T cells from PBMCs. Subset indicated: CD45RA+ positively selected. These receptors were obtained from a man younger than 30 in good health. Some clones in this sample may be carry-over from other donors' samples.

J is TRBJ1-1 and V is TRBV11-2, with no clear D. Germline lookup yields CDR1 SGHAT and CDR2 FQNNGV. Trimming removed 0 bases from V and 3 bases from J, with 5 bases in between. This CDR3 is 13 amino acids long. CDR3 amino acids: CASSLESYTEAFF. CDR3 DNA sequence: TGTGCCAGCAGCTTAGAATCTTACACTGAAGCTTTCTTT.

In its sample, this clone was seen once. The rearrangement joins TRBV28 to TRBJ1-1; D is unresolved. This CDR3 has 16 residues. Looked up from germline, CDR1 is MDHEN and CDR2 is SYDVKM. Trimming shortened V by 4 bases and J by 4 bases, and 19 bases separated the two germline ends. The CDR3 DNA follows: TGTGCCAGCAGTTCCAGCCCCTCGGTGGGCGGCACTGAAGCTTTCTTT. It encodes CASSSSPSVGGTEAFF.